The present TCR beta chain was sequenced within a study of cytomegalovirus exposure and HLA in healthy donors. Study results and caveats: An observed cluster of highly shared sequence variants was recorded as a likely sequencing artifact. Later analysis found that TCR beta chains associated with HLA were more clonally expanded than other, equally common chains.

A note on this clone: Its antigen is still unknown.

PCR amplification relied on 60 Vbeta primers (plus 13 Jbeta primers). The data were produced by immunoSEQ multiplex PCR, yet TCRdb's version contains in-frame clones alone and is incomplete. Of about 160,000 clones in the sample, approximately 80% were seen once. The CDR3 consists of 16 residues. V was clipped by 4 bases and J by 5 bases; unmatched bases: 11. Looked up from germline, CDR1 is SGHAT and CDR2 is FQNNGV. There were likely unrecorded immune exposures, though donors were nominally healthy when sampled. This rearrangement joins TRBV11-2 to TRBJ2-5; 9 nucleotides match TRBD2. Material for sequencing was PBMCs. The clonotype was recovered from a male donor in good health and CMV-seronegative. CDR3 DNA: TGTGCCAGCAGCTCGTGGGGGGGACTAGCCTTGGAGACCCAGTACTTC. Protein product: CASSSWGGLALETQYF.